This T cell receptor (beta chain) was recorded in a study of cytomegalovirus exposure and HLA in healthy donors. Both 60 Vbeta primers and 13 Jbeta primers went into the PCR. Clones were sequenced by immunoSEQ multiplex PCR, and TCRdb holds only the in-frame ones, with some missing. The table lists 100,000 to 150,000 clones. Losses at the gene ends were 4 bases for V and 1 base for J; bases not matched to a gene: 11. The CDR3 is 16 amino acids. Germline CDR1 and CDR2: SGHNT and YYREEE (reference sequence). The sequence was collected from a middle-aged man in good health and CMV-seronegative. This chain uses TRBV5-4 with TRBJ2-7, with 7 nucleotides matching TRBD1. What was sequenced was PBMCs. The CDR3 reads CASSPWTGFGSYEQYF. Written as DNA, the CDR3 is TGTGCCAGCAGCCCATGGACAGGTTTTGGTTCCTACGAGCAGTACTTC.